The rows below give T cell receptor beta chains drawn from one sample of a study of cytomegalovirus exposure and HLA in healthy donors. Clones were sequenced by immunoSEQ multiplex PCR, and TCRdb holds only the in-frame ones, with some missing. The repertoire holds approximately 150,000 clones, with 75% to 80% as singletons. The sample taken for sequencing was PBMCs. These receptor sequences come from a woman in her sixties or seventies in good health and CMV-seronegative. CDR3s include the opening cysteine and the closing phenylalanine or tryptophan. D genes are given only for firm matches. For some rows the clone size is stated as once, few or many, or as a class when expanded; others skip it.

D | J | size | V | DNA | CDR3
TRBD1 | TRBJ2-3 | - | TRBV14 | TGTGCCAGCAGCCCTGGGACAGCTGCGCAGTATTTT | CASSPGTAAQYF
- | TRBJ1-5 | - | TRBV6-1 | TGTGCCAGCAGTGAAGATGCGGGCCCAAAACGGCCCCAGCATTTT | CASSEDAGPKRPQHF
- | TRBJ1-2 | - | TRBV28 | TGTGCCACCGACCTGGGCAGGGGAGTAATAGGCTACACCTTC | CATDLGRGVIGYTF
TRBD2 | TRBJ2-7 | - | TRBV7-2 | TGTGCCAGCACCAGACTAGCGGGAGGGCCCTACGAGCAGTACTTC | CASTRLAGGPYEQYF
- | TRBJ2-7 | once | TRBV6-5 | TGTGCCCGCCACCTGGGGAGGGGGGAATACGAGCAGTACTTC | CARHLGRGEYEQYF
TRBD1 | TRBJ2-5 | few | TRBV5-4 | TGTGCCAGCAGACGGACAGGGGGTGGGAGCCAAGAGACCCAGTACTTC | CASRRTGGGSQETQYF
- | TRBJ1-1 | once | TRBV7-2 | TGTGCCAGCAGCTTTTACGCGCTTACAGCTGAAGCTTTCTTT | CASSFYALTAEAFF
- | TRBJ2-2 | - | TRBV7-9 | TGTGCCAGCAGCTTAGGTGGGCACGCGAACACCGGGGAGCTGTTTTTT | CASSLGGHANTGELFF
- | TRBJ1-2 | - | TRBV9 | TGTGCCAGCAGCGTAACATCCAGCTATGGCTACACCTTC | CASSVTSSYGYTF
- | TRBJ1-6 | - | TRBV6-5 | TGTGCCAGCAGTTACTCGAGTCTAAGTTCTTATTCACCCCTCCACTTT | CASSYSSLSSYSPLHF
TRBD1 | TRBJ1-2 | - | TRBV6-5 | TGTGCCAGCAGTTACTCGGCGGCAGGGGGTAACTATGGCTACACCTTC | CASSYSAAGGNYGYTF
TRBD2 | TRBJ2-5 | - | TRBV18 | TGTGCCAGCTCACGCGTAGCGGGAGGGCTGGAGACCCAGTACTTC | CASSRVAGGLETQYF
- | TRBJ2-3 | - | TRBV30 | TGTGCCTGGATCGGGGCAGATACGCAGTATTTT | CAWIGADTQYF
- | TRBJ2-7 | - | TRBV7-2 | TGTGCCAGCAGCTTAACCCAGGTATACGAGCAGTACTTC | CASSLTQVYEQYF
TRBD1 | TRBJ1-1 | - | TRBV18 | TGTGCCAGCTCACCATTACCAGTCCAGGGGGCAGGGTTGAACACTGAAGCTTTCTTT | CASSPLPVQGAGLNTEAFF
TRBD2 | TRBJ2-5 | - | TRBV5-4 | TGTGCCAGCAGCTCGGGACTAGCGGGGGCGCTCCAAGAGACCCAGTACTTC | CASSSGLAGALQETQYF
TRBD2 | TRBJ2-5 | - | TRBV28 | TGTGCCAGCAGTTCGTATCAGACTAGCGGCCAAGAGACCCAGTACTTC | CASSSYQTSGQETQYF
TRBD2 | TRBJ2-5 | - | TRBV7-8 | TGTGCCAGCAGCTTAGGGCTAGCGGGAGCTGAGACCCAGTACTTC | CASSLGLAGAETQYF
TRBD1 | TRBJ2-7 | few | TRBV28 | TGTGCCAGCAGTATTACAGGGGGCGGCCTCAACGAGCAGTACTTC | CASSITGGGLNEQYF
TRBD2 | TRBJ2-3 | once | TRBV2 | TGTGCCAGGAACCCAAGCGGGGGGTCAGATACGCAGTATTTT | CARNPSGGSDTQYF
TRBD2 | TRBJ2-3 | - | TRBV7-7 | TGTGCCAGCAGCCCGATGTCGGGGGGAAGCGTGAATAGCACAGATACGCAGTATTTT | CASSPMSGGSVNSTDTQYF
TRBD1 | TRBJ1-5 | - | TRBV5-1 | TGCGCCAGCAGCAGGACAGGAAGTAGCAATCAGCCCCAGCATTTT | CASSRTGSSNQPQHF
TRBD1 | TRBJ1-5 | - | TRBV29-1 | TGCAGCGTCCGGGACAGCGGTCAGCCCCAGCATTTT | CSVRDSGQPQHF
TRBD2 | TRBJ2-7 | - | TRBV7-9 | TGTGCCAGCAGCTTAGGAACTAGCGGCCGGGAGGAGCAGTACTTC | CASSLGTSGREEQYF
- | TRBJ1-5 | few | TRBV28 | TGTGCCAGCCGCTTCGGCGGGGGCGACAATCAGCCCCAGCATTTT | CASRFGGGDNQPQHF
- | TRBJ2-2 | - | TRBV2 | TGTGCCAGCAGTGAACCGGGACAGAACACCGGGGAGCTGTTTTTT | CASSEPGQNTGELFF
- | TRBJ2-3 | - | TRBV18 | TGTGCCAGCTCACCACCGCAACTTTCCACAGATACGCAGTATTTT | CASSPPQLSTDTQYF
TRBD1 | TRBJ1-6 | - | TRBV5-4 | TGTGCCAGCAGCCGGGGGGACAGGGTCGGTTCACCCCTCCACTTT | CASSRGDRVGSPLHF
- | TRBJ2-5 | - | TRBV11-2 | TGTGCCAGCAGCTTATTCCGGGAATCAGAGACCCAGTACTTC | CASSLFRESETQYF
TRBD2 | TRBJ2-1 | - | TRBV18 | TGTGCCAGCTCACCGTCCCGGACTAGCGGGATCGGCTATGAGCAGTTCTTC | CASSPSRTSGIGYEQFF
TRBD2 | TRBJ2-3 | - | TRBV9 | TGTGCCAGCAGCGTAGGGCTAGCGGGATCAAGAGATACGCAGTATTTT | CASSVGLAGSRDTQYF
TRBD2 | TRBJ2-2 | - | TRBV29-1 | TGCAGCGTCCGCTTGGGACTAGCGGGAGTCACCGGGGAGCTGTTTTTT | CSVRLGLAGVTGELFF